The T cell receptor (beta chain) under discussion was sequenced for a study of blood T cell repertoires in COVID-19. Overall study: Nucleic acid was either cDNA or gDNA, and it came from T cells, B-cell-depleted T cells, or PBMCs.

As handled by the study authors: Reference gene primer amplification yielded estimated nucleated cell counts. Sequencing used immunoSEQ multiplex PCR; TCRdb keeps in-frame clones, though not all of them. The DNA gave D and trimming, while V, J and clone size come from that table. The sample records 310,000 or so clones, around 85% being singletons. Deletions cut 4 bases from V and 3 bases from J, with 7 bases between. Per the germline V gene, CDR1 is SGHRS and CDR2 is YFSETQ. There are 12 residues in the CDR3. The clonotype comes from a woman aged 25 to 39 who had recovered from COVID-19. Sequences were obtained from peripheral blood. The genes are TRBV5-1 and TRBJ2-5; tentatively, D is TRBD1 (5 bases). The CDR3 region is CASSQTEETQYF. The CDR3 nucleotides are TGCGCCAGCAGCCAGACAGAAGAGACCCAGTACTTC.